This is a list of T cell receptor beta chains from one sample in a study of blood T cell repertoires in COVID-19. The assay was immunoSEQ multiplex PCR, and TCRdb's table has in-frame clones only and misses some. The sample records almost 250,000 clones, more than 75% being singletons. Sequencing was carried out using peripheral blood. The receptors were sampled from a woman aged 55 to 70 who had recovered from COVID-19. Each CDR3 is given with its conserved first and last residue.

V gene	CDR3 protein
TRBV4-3	CASSQVSGGAWNEQFF
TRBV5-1	CASSSQGARSPLHF
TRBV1	CTSSQCGQGARESTDTQYF
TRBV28	CASSLPTGFSGYTF
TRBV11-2	CASRLAGFNEQFF
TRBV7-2	CASSLAPPDRGSSAFF
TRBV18	CASSPGRSSYNSPLHF
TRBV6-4	CASSDGDRGTEAFF
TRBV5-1	CASSFGSGVASYEQYF
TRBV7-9	CASSLGSGGAYEQYF
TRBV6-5	CASYHRGRGDYEQYF
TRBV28	CASWGGLTDTQYF
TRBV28	CASTPNRVGQPQHF
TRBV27	CASRNRGPGITGELFF
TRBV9	CASSVALPGQNTGELFF
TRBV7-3	CASSLFGQETDTQYF
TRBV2	CASSPDRETQYF
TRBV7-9	CASSLSPEEQYF
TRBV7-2	CASSFTSGGAGETQYF
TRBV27	CATTPGGGPGTGELFF
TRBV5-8	CASSLDGRVLYGYTF
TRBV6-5	CATEGWRNTEAFF
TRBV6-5	CASSYGTGNSPLHF
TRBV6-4	CASSDVAGTGDTQYF
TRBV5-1	CASSPPTSGGTDTQYF
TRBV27	CASSSLAAWDEQFF
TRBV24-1	CATSDRSSYNEQFF
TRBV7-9	CASSNPRGGSTDTQYF
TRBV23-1	CASRPDSARRTYF
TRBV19	CASSPGPDQPQHF
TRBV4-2	CASSAVDSYGYTF
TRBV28	CASSNGQGADTQYF
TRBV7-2	CASSPQARGPYNEQFF
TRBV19	CASRVDRVNTEAFF
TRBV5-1	CASCGLATLDTQYF
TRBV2	CASSERQGPYGYTF
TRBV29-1	CSVLGVEWENIQYF
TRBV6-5	CASSRDRDTQPQHF
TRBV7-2	CASSLGRGSSTDTQYF
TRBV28	CASRPIGIDRRNTEAFF
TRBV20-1	CSASRLPSYNEQFF
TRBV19	CASSIDLRQFYGYTF
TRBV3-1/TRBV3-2	CASSQLDRGGSPLHF
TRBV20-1	CSASPYNEQFF
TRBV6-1	CASSERQFYGYTF
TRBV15	CATSRGYSWDTRTSSNEKLFF
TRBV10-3	CAISESGAGNTIYF
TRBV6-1	CASSEVKAGGDEQFF
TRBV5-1	CASSLDGGEQFF